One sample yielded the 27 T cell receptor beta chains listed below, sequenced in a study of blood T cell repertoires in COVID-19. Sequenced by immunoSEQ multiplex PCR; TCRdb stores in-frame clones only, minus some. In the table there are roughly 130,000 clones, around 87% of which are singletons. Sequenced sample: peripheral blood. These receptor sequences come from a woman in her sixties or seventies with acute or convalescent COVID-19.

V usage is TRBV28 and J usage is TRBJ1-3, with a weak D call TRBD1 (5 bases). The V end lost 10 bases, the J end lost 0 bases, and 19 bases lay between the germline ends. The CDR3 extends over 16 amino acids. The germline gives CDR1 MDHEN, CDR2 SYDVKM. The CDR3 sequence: CATQRGGAISGNTIYF. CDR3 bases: TGTGCCACCCAACGGGGAGGGGCGATCTCTGGAAACACCATATATTTT.

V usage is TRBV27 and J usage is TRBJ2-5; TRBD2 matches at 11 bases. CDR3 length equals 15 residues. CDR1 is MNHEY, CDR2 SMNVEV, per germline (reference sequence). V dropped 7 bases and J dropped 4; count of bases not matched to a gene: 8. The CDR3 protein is CASNFRGTSGETQYF. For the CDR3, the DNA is TGTGCCAGCAACTTTAGAGGGACTAGCGGAGAGACCCAGTACTTC.

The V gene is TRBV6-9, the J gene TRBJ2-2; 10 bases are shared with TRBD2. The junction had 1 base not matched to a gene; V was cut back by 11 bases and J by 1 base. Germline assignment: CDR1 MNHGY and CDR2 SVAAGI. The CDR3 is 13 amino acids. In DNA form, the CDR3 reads TGTGCCGGGACTAGCGTGAACACCGGGGAGCTGTTTTTT. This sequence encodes CAGTSVNTGELFF.

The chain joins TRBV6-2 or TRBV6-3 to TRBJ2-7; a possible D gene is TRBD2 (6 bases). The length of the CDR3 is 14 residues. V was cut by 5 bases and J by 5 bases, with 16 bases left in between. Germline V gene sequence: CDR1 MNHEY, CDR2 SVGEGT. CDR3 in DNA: TGTGCCAGCAGTGGGACTCGTCTTAGGGACGAGCAGTACTTC. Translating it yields CASSGTRLRDEQYF.

The CDR3 is CASSGQLAEATDTQYF. In DNA, the CDR3 is TGTGCCAGCAGCGGTCAACTAGCGGAAGCCACAGATACGCAGTATTTT. The rearrangement links TRBV9 to TRBJ2-3; 8 bases are shared with TRBD2. The V segment lost 3 bases and the J segment 2 bases; nucleotides outside the gene matches: 8. This CDR3 is 16 amino acids long. Germline V gives CDR1 SGDLS, CDR2 YYNGEE.

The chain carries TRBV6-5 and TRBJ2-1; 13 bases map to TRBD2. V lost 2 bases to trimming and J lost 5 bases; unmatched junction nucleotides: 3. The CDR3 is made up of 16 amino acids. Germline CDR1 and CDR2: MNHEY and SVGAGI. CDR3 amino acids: CASSYLGLAGDNEQFF. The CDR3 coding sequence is TGTGCCAGCAGTTACCTCGGACTAGCGGGAGACAATGAGCAGTTCTTC.

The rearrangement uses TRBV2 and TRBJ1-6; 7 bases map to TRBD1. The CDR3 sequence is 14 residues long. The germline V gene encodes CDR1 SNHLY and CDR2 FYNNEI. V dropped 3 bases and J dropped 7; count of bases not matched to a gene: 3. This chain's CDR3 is CASSEYRGNSPLHF. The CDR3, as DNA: TGTGCCAGCAGTGAGTACAGGGGAAATTCACCCCTCCACTTT. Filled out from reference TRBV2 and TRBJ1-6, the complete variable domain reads EPEVTQTPSHQVTQMGQEVILRCVPISNHLYFYWYRQILGQKVEFLVSFYNNEISEKSEIFDDQFSVERPDGSNFTLKIRSTKLEDSAMYFCASSEYRGNSPLHFGNGTRLTVT.

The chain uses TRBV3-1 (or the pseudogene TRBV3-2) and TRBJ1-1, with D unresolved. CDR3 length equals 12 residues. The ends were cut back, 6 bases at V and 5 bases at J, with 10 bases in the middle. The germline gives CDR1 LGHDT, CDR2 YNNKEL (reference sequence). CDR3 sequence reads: CASRLGGTEAFF. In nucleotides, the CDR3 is TGTGCCAGCAGACTAGGAGGGACTGAAGCTTTCTTT.

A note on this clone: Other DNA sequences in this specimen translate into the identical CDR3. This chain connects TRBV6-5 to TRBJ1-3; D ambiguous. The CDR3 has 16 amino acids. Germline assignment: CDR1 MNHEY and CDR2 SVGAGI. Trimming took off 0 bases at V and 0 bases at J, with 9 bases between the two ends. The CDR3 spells CASSYSRPSSGNTIYF. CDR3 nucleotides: TGTGCCAGCAGTTACTCCAGGCCTTCCTCTGGAAACACCATATATTTT.

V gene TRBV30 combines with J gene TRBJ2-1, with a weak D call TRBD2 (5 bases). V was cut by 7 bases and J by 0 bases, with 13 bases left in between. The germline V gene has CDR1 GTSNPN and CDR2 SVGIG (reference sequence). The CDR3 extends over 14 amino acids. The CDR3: CALRTPNSYNEQFF. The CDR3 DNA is TGTGCCTTGCGGACTCCCAACTCCTACAATGAGCAGTTCTTC.

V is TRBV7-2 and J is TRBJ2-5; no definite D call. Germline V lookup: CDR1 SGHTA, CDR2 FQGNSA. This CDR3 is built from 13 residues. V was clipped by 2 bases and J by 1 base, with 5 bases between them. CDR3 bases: TGTGCCAGCAGCTTAAGCTTCCAAGAGACCCAGTACTTC. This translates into CASSLSFQETQYF.

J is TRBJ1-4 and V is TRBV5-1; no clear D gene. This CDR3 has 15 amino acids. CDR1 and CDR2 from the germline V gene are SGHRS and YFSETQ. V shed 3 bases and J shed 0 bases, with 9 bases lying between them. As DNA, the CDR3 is TGCGCCAGCAGCTGGAGAGAATCAACTAATGAAAAACTGTTTTTT. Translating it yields CASSWRESTNEKLFF.

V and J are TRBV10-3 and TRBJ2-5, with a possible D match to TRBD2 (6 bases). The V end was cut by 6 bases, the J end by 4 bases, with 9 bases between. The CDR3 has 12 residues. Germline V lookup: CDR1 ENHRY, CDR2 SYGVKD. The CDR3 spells CAIREAGETQYF. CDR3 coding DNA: TGTGCCATCAGGGAAGCGGGAGAGACCCAGTACTTC.

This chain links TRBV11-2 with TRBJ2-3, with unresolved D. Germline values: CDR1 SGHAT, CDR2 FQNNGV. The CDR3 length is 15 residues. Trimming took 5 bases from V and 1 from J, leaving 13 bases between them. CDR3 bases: TGTGCCAGCAGCCGCGAATCCGCGGGCACAGATACGCAGTATTTT. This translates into CASSRESAGTDTQYF.

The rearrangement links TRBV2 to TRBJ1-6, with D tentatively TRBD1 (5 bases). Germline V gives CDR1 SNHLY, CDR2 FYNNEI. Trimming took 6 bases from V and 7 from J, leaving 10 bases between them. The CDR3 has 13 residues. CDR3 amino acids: CASRSDSNSPLHF. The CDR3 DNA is TGTGCCAGCAGGAGCGACAGCAATTCACCCCTCCACTTT.

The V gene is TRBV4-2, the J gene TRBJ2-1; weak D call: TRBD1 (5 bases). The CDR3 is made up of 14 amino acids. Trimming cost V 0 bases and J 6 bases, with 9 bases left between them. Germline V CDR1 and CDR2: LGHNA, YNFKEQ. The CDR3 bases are TGTGCCAGCAGCCAAGATTGGGGCAGCAATGAGCAGTTCTTC. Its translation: CASSQDWGSNEQFF.

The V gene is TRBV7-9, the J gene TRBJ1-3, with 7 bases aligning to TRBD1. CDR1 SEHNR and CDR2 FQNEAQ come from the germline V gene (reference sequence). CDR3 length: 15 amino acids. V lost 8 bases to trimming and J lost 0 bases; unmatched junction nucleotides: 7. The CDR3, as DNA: TGTGCCAGCGGCCAACAGGGGCTCTCTGGAAACACCATATATTTT. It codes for CASGQQGLSGNTIYF. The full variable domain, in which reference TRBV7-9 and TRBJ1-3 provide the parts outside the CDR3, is DTGVSQNPRHKITKRGQNVTFRCDPISEHNRLYWYRQTLGQGPEFLTYFQNEAQLEKSRLLSDRFSAERPKGSFSTLEIQRTEQGDSAMYLCASGQQGLSGNTIYFGEGSWLTVV.

DNA of the CDR3: TGTGCCACCAGCAGAGGCGGGACAGGGAACACTGAAGCTTTCTTT. Protein product: CATSRGGTGNTEAFF. V and J are TRBV15 and TRBJ1-1; 8 bases are a match to TRBD1. This CDR3 is 15 amino acids long. V shed 1 base and J 1 base; nucleotides not matched to a gene: 2. The germline CDR1 and CDR2 sequences are LNHNV and YYDKDF (reference sequence).

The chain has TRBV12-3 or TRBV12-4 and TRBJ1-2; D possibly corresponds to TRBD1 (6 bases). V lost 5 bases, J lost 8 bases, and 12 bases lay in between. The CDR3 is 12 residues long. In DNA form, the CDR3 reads TGTGCCAGCAGTCGGAATACAGGGGGCTACACCTTC. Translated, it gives CASSRNTGGYTF.

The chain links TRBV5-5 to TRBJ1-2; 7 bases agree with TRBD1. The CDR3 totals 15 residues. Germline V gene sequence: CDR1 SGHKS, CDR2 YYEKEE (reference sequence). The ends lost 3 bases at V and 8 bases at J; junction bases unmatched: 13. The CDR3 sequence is CASSSGTVKLGGYTF. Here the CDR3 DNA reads TGTGCCAGCAGCTCGGGGACAGTCAAGCTGGGAGGCTACACCTTC.

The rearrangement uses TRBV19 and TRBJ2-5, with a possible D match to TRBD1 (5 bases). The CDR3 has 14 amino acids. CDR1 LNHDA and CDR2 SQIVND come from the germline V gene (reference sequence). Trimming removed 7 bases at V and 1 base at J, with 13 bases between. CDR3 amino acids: CASKRRTGQETQYF. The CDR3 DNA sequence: TGTGCCAGTAAACGTCGAACAGGCCAAGAGACCCAGTACTTC. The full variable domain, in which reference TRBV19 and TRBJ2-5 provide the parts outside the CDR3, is DGGITQSPKYLFRKEGQNVTLSCEQNLNHDAMYWYRQDPGQGLRLIYYSQIVNDFQKGDIAEGYSVSREKKESFPLTVTSAQKNPTAFYLCASKRRTGQETQYFGPGTRLLVL.

Here the CDR3 DNA reads TGTGCCAGCAATGACCAGGGCAACACTGAAGCTTTCTTT. This encodes CASNDQGNTEAFF. V is TRBV28 and J is TRBJ1-1; the D gene is possibly TRBD1 (5 bases). In germline, CDR1 is MDHEN, CDR2 SYDVKM. V gave up 7 bases and J gave up 2 bases, with 11 bases separating them. The CDR3 is made up of 13 amino acids.

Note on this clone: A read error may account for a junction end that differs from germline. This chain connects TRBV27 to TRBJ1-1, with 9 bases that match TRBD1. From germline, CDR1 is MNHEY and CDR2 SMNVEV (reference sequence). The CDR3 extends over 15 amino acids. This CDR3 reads CASSPGTGLKTEAFF. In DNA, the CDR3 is TGTGCCAGCAGTCCCGGGACAGGGCTGAAAACTGAAGCTTTCTTT.

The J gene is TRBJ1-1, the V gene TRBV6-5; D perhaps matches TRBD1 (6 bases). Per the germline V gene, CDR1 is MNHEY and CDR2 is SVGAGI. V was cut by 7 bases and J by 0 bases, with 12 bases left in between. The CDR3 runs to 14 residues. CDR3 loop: CASNNRAVNTEAFF. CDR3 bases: TGTGCCAGCAATAACAGGGCTGTGAACACTGAAGCTTTCTTT.

The CDR3 is CASSDPLQETQYF. For the CDR3, the DNA is TGTGCCAGCAGTGATCCCCTACAAGAGACCCAGTACTTC. The chain joins TRBV2 to TRBJ2-5; D remains ambiguous. CDR3 length: 13 amino acids. The V gene's germline CDR1 is SNHLY and CDR2 FYNNEI. V lost 3 bases and J lost 2, with 7 bases in between.

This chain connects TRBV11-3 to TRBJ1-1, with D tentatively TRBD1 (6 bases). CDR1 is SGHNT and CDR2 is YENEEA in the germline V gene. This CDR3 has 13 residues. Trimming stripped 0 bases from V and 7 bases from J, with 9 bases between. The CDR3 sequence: CASSLDPGDEAFF. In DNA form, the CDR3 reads TGTGCCAGCAGCTTAGATCCAGGGGATGAAGCTTTCTTT.

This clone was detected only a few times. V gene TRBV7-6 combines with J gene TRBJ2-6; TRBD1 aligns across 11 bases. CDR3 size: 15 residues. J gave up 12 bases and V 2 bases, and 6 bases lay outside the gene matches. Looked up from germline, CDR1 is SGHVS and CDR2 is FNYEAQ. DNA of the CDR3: TGTGCCAGCAGCTTACTCGGACAGGGGGCTGGCGTCCTGACTTTC. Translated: CASSLLGQGAGVLTF.